These T cell receptor beta chains were read from a single sample in a study of blood T cell repertoires in COVID-19. Method: immunoSEQ multiplex PCR; TCRdb's copy keeps in-frame clones and lacks some. The data show approximately 28,000 clones, with around 85% seen just once and roughly 15% held by the top ten. Sequencing was performed on peripheral blood. The origin of the receptors is a woman between 55 and 75 years old with acute or convalescent COVID-19. CDR3s include the opening cysteine and the closing phenylalanine or tryptophan. The D gene is left open where the match is weak. Clone size, where shown, is once, few, many, or a class for clones that have expanded.

d_call j_call v_call clone_size cdr3_aa cdr3_nt
- TRBJ1-2 TRBV28 - CASSSGQYYGYTF TGTGCCAGCAGTTCTGGACAGTACTATGGCTACACCTTC
- TRBJ2-7 TRBV14 - CASSQMGGYEQYF TGTGCCAGCAGTCAAATGGGAGGCTACGAGCAGTACTTC
- TRBJ1-1 TRBV7-9 - CASSGGEAFF TGTGCCAGCTCGGGGGGTGAAGCTTTCTTT
TRBD2 TRBJ2-5 TRBV7-9 once CASSPGLAGGPWETQYF TGTGCCAGCAGCCCCGGACTAGCGGGGGGGCCCTGGGAGACCCAGTACTTC
- TRBJ2-3 TRBV5-6 - CASSLQQGPGTQYF TGTGCCAGCAGCTTACAACAGGGCCCAGGTACGCAGTATTTT
- TRBJ1-2 TRBV25-1 - CASSDSSGRGYTF TGTGCCAGCAGTGATAGTTCAGGAAGGGGCTACACCTTC
TRBD1 TRBJ2-3 TRBV25-1 few CASSDTGGTDTQYF TGTGCCAGCAGTGATACAGGGGGGACAGATACGCAGTATTTT
TRBD2 TRBJ2-7 TRBV5-4 - CASSLGGRGGTF TGTGCCAGCAGCTTGGGAGGACGGGGGGGTACATTC
- TRBJ1-3 TRBV5-6 - CASSLGWGRRGGNTIYF TGTGCCAGCAGCTTGGGATGGGGTCGGCGGGGAGGAAACACCATATATTTT
TRBD1 TRBJ1-1 TRBV19 once CATGWDRNTEAFF TGTGCCACCGGATGGGACAGAAACACTGAAGCTTTCTTT
TRBD1 TRBJ1-2 TRBV5-1 - CASSGGTGGNYGYTF TGCGCCAGCAGCGGAGGGACAGGGGGCAACTATGGCTACACCTTC
- TRBJ1-1 TRBV5-1 - CASHYGGWGTEAFF TGCGCCAGCCACTACGGGGGGTGGGGCACTGAAGCTTTCTTT
- TRBJ1-3 TRBV10-3 - CAISDSGGNTIYF TGTGCCATCAGCGACAGTGGTGGAAACACCATATATTTT
TRBD2 TRBJ2-7 TRBV28 - CASSPGGGYEQYF TGTGCCAGCAGCCCCGGCGGGGGTTACGAGCAGTACTTC
- TRBJ2-3 TRBV9 medium-sized CASSVRAVGGAGTDTQYF TGTGCCAGCAGCGTAAGGGCAGTGGGCGGGGCGGGCACAGATACGCAGTATTTT